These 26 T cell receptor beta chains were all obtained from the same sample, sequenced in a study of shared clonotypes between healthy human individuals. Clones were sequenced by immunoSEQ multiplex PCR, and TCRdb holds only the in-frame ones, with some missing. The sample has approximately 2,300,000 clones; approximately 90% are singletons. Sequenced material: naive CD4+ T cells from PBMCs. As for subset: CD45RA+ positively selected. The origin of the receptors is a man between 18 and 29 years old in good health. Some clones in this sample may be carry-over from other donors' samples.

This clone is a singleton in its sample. The CDR3 region is CASSYPGVGEAFF. Here the CDR3 DNA reads TGTGCCAGCAGTTACCCCGGTGTTGGTGAAGCTTTCTTT. The V call is TRBV6-5, the J call TRBJ1-1; D unclear. The CDR3 is 13 residues long. V was trimmed by 2 bases and J by 7 bases, leaving 11 bases between them. Germline V gene sequence: CDR1 MNHEY, CDR2 SVGAGI.

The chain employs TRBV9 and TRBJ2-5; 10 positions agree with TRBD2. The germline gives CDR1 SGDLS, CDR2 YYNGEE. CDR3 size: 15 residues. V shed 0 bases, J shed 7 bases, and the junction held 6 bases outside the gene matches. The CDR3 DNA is TGTGCCAGCAGCGTAGACCAGCGGGGGGGAAGGACCCAGTACTTC. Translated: CASSVDQRGGRTQYF.

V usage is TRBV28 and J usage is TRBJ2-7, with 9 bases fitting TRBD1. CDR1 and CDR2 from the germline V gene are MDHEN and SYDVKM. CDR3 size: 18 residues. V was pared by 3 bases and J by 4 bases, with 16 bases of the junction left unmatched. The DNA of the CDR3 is TGTGCCAGCAGTTTGGACCGGGACAGGGTGTTCGGATTATACGAGCAGTACTTC. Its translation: CASSLDRDRVFGLYEQYF.

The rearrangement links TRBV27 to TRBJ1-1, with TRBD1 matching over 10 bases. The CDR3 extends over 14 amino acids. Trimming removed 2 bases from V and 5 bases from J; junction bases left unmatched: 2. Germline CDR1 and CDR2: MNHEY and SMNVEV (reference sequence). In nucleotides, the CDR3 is TGTGCCAGCAGTTTACCGGGACAGGGGACTGAAGCTTTCTTT. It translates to CASSLPGQGTEAFF.

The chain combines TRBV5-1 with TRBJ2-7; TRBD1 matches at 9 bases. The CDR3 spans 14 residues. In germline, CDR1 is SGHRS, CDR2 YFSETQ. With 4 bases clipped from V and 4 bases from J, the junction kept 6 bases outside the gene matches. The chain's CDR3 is CASSPGTGRYEQYF. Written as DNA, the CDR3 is TGCGCCAGCAGCCCTGGGACAGGGCGATACGAGCAGTACTTC. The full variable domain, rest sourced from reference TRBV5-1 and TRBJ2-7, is KAGVTQTPRYLIKTRGQQVTLSCSPISGHRSVSWYQQTPGQGLQFLFEYFSETQRNKGNFPGRFSGRQFSNSRSEMNVSTLELGDSALYLCASSPGTGRYEQYFGPGTRLTVT.

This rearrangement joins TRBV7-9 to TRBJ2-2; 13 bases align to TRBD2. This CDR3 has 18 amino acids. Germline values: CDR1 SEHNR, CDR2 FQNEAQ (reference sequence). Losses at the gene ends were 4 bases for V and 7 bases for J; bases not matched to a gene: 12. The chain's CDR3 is CASSSGLAGAWGGGELFF. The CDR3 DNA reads TGTGCCAGCAGCTCCGGACTAGCGGGAGCCTGGGGTGGCGGGGAGCTGTTTTTT.

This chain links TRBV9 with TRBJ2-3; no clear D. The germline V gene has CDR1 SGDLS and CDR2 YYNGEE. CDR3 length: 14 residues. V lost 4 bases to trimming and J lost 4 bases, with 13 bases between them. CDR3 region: CASSPVLPPDTQYF. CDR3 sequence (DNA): TGTGCCAGCAGCCCCGTACTTCCGCCAGATACGCAGTATTTT.

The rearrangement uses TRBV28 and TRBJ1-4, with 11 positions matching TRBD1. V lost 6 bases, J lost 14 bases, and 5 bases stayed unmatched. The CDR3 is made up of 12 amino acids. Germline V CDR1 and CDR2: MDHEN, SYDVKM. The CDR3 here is CASRGQGAWLFF. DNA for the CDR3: TGTGCCAGCAGAGGACAGGGGGCCTGGCTGTTTTTT.

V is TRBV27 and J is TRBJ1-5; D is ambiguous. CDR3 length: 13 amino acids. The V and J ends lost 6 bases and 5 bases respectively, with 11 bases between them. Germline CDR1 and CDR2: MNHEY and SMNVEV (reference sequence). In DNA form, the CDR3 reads TGTGCCAGCAGGTCGGGTTTCGATCAGCCCCAGCATTTT. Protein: CASRSGFDQPQHF.

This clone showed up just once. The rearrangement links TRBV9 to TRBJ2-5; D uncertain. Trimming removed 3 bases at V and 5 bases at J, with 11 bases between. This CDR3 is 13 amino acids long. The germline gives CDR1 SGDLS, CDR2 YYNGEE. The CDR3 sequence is CASSGNSWETQYF. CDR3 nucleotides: TGTGCCAGCAGCGGTAATAGCTGGGAGACCCAGTACTTC.

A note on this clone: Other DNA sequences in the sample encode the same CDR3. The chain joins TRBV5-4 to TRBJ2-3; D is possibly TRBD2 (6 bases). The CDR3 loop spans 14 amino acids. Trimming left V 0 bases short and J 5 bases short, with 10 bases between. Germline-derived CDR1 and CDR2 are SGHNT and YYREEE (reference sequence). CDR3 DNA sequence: TGTGCCAGCAGCTTGGCCGGGGGTGGAGATACGCAGTATTTT. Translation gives CASSLAGGGDTQYF.

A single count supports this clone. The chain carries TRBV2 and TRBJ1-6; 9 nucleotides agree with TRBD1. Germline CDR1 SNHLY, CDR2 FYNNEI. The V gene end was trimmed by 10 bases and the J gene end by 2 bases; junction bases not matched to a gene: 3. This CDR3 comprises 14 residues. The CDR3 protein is CATRDRAYNSPLHF. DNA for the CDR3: TGTGCCACCAGGGACAGGGCCTATAATTCACCCCTCCACTTT.

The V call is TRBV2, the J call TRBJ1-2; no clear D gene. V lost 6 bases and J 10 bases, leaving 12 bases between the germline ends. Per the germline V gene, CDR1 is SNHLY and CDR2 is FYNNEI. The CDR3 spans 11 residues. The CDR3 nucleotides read TGTGCCAGCAGCCGGGCCACTTTCTACACCTTC. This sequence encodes CASSRATFYTF.

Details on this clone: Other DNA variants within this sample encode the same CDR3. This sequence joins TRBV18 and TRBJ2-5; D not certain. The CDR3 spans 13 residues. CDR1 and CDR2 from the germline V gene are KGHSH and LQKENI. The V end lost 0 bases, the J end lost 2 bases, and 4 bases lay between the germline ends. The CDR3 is CASSPPGQETQYF. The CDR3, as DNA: TGTGCCAGCTCACCACCAGGTCAAGAGACCCAGTACTTC.

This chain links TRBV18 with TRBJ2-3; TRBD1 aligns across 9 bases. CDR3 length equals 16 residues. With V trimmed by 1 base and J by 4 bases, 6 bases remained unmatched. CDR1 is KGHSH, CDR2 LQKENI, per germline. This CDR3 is CASSPLSGQGADTQYF. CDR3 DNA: TGTGCCAGCTCACCACTTTCGGGACAGGGCGCAGATACGCAGTATTTT.

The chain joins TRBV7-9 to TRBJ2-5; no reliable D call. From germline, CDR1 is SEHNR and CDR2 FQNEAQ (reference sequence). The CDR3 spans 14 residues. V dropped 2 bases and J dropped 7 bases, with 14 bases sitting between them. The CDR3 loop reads CASSLSSLLGTQYF. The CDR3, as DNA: TGTGCCAGCAGCTTAAGCTCTCTCCTTGGGACCCAGTACTTC.

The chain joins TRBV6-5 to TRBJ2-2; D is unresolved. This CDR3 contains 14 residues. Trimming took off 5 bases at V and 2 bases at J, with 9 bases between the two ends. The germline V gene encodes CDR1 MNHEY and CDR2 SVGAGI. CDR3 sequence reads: CASSPRPNTGELFF. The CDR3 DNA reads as TGTGCCAGCAGTCCACGACCTAACACCGGGGAGCTGTTTTTT.

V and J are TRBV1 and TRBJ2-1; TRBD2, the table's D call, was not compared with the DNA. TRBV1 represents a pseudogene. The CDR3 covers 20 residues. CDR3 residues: CTSSQETPRYLSFSYNEQFF. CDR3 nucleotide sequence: TGCACCAGCAGCCAAGAGACGCCTCGCTACCTTAGCTTTTCCTACAATGAGCAGTTCTTC.

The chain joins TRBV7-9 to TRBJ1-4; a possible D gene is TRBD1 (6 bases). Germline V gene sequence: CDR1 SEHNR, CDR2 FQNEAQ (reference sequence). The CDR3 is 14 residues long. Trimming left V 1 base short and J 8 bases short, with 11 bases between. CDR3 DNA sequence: TGTGCCAGCAGCTTAGAGGGGCAGGGGGAAAAACTGTTTTTT. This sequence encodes CASSLEGQGEKLFF.

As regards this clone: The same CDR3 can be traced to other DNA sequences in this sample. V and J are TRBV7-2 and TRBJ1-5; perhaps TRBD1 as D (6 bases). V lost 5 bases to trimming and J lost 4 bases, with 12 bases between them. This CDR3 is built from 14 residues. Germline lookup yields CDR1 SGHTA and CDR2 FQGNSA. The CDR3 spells CASSPDSSNQPQHF. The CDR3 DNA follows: TGTGCCAGCAGCCCGGACAGCAGTAATCAGCCCCAGCATTTT. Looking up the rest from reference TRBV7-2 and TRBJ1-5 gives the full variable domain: GAGVSQSPSNKVTEKGKDVELRCDPISGHTALYWYRQSLGQGLEFLIYFQGNSAPDKSGLPSDRFSAERTGGSVSTLTIQRTQQEDSAVYLCASSPDSSNQPQHFGDGTRLSIL.

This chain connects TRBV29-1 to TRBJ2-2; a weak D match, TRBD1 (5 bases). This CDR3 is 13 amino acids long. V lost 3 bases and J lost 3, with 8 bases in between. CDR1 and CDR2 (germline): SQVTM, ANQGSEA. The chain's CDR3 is CSVETAYTGELFF. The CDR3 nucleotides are TGCAGCGTTGAGACAGCCTACACCGGGGAGCTGTTTTTT.

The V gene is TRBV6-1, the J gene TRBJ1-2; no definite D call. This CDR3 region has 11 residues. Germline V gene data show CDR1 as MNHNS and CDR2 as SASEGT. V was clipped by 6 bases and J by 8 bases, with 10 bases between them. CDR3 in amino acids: CASSLFRGYTF. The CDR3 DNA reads TGTGCCAGCAGCCTATTTCGGGGCTACACCTTC.

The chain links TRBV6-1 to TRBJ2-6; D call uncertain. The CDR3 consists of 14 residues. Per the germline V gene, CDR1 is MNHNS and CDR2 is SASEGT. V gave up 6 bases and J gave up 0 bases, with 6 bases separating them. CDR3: CASSGLSGANVLTF. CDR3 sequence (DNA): TGTGCCAGCAGCGGGCTCTCTGGGGCCAACGTCCTGACTTTC.

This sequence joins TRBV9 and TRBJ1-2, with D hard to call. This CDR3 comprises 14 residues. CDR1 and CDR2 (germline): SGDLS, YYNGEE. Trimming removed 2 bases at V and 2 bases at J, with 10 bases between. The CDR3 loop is CASSVDGLNYGYTF. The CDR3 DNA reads TGTGCCAGCAGCGTTGACGGACTGAACTATGGCTACACCTTC.

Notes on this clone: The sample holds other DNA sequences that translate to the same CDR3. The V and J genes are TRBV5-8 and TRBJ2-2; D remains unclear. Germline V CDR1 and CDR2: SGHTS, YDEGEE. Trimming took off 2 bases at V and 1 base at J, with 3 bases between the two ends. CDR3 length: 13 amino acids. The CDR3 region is CASSFRNTGELFF. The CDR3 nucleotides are TGTGCCAGCAGCTTCAGGAACACCGGGGAGCTGTTTTTT.

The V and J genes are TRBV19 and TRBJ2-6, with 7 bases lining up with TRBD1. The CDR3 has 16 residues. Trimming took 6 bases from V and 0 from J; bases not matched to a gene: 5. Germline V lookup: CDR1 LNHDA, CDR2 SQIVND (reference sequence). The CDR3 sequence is CASSLGQISGANVLTF. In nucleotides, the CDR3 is TGTGCCAGTAGCCTGGGACAGATCTCTGGGGCCAACGTCCTGACTTTC.